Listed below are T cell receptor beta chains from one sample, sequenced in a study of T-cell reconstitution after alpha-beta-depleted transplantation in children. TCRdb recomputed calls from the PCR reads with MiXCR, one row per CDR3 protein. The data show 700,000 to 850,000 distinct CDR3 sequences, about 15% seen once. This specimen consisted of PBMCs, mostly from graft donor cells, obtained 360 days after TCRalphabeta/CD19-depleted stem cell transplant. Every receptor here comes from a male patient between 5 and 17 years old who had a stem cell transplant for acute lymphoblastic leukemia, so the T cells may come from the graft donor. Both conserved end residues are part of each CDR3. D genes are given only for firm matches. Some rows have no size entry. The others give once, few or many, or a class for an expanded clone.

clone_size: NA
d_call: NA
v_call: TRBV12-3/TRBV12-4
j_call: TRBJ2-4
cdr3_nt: TGTGCCAGCAGTCCAACAGGCCCAAAGCACATTCAGTACTTC
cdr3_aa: CASSPTGPKHIQYF

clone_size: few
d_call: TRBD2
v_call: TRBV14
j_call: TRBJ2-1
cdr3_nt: TGTGCCAGCAGCCAACTGGGACTAGTCTACAATGAGCAGTTCTTC
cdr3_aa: CASSQLGLVYNEQFF

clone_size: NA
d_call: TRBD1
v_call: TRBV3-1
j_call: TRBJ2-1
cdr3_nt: TGTGCCAGCAGCCAAGGGGACTTACAGGGGGCGAAACAGTTCTTC
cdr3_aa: CASSQGDLQGAKQFF

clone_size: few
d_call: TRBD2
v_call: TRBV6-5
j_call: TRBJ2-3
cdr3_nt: TGTGCCAGCAGTTACTCCGCGGGAGGCACGGTGGGGGCAGATACGCAGTATTTT
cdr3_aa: CASSYSAGGTVGADTQYF

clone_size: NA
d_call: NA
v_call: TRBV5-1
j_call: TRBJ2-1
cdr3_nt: TGCGCCAGCGGTTCAGGGTCCTACAATGAGCAGTTCTTC
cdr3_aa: CASGSGSYNEQFF

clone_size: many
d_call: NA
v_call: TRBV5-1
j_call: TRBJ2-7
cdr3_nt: TGCGCCAGCAGCTTGGCCGACGAGCAGTACTTC
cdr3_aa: CASSLADEQYF

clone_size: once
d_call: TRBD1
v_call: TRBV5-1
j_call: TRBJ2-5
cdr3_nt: TGCGCCAGCAGCTTGGGGCCCGGGACAGGGTTGGAGACCCAGTACTTC
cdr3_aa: CASSLGPGTGLETQYF

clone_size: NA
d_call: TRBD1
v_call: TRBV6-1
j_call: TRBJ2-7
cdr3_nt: TGTGCCAGCAGTGAAACAGGGGTCAACCCCTACGAGCAGTACTTC
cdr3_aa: CASSETGVNPYEQYF

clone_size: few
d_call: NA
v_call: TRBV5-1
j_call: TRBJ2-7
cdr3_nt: TGCGCCAGCAGCTTGGCCTCAGGGCAAGAGCAGTACTTC
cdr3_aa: CASSLASGQEQYF

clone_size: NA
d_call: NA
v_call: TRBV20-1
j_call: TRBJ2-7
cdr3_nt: TGCAGTTCCCCGGGACGGTGGTACGAGCAGTACTTC
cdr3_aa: CSSPGRWYEQYF

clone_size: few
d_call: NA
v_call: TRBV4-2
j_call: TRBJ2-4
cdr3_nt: TGTGCCAGCAGCCAAGAACAAGGTCCAAGGAACATTCAGTACTTC
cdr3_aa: CASSQEQGPRNIQYF

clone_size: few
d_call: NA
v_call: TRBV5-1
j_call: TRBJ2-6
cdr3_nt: TGCGCCAGCAGCTACCGATGGCAGGGGAGCTCTGGGGCCAACGTCCTGACTTTC
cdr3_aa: CASSYRWQGSSGANVLTF

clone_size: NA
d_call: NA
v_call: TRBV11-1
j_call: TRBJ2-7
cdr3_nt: TGTGCCAGCAGCTTAGTCAGACCTTACTACGAGCAGTACTTC
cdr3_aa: CASSLVRPYYEQYF

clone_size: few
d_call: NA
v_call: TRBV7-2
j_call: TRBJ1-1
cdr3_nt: TGTGCCAGCAGCTTCTGGGGTGGCACTGAAGCTTTCTTT
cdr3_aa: CASSFWGGTEAFF

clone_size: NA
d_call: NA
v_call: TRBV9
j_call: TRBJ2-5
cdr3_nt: TGTGCCAGCAGCGTAGGTAGTACTCAAGAGACCCAGTACTTC
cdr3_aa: CASSVGSTQETQYF

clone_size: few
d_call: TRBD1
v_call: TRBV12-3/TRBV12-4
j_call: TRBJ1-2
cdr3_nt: TGTGCCAGCAGTTGGGGGACAGGGGATAACTATGGCTACACCTTC
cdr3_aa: CASSWGTGDNYGYTF

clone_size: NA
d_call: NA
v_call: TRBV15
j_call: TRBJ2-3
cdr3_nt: TGTGCCACCAGTAAAGAACGAGATACGCAGTATTTT
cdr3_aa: CATSKERDTQYF

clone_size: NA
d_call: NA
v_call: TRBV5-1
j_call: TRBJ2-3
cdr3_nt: TGCGCCAGCAGCTTGGGGGCTAGCGCAGATACGCAGTATTTT
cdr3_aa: CASSLGASADTQYF

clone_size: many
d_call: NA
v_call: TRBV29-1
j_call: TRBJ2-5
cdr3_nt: TGCAGCGTTGAAGATTGGGAAGAGGGGGAGACCCAGTACTTC
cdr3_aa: CSVEDWEEGETQYF

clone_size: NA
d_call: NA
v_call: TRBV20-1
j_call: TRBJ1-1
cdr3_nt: TGCAGTGCTAGAATAGGGTCCGAAGCTTTCTTT
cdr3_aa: CSARIGSEAFF